A single sample is the source of the 24 T cell receptor beta chains below, sequenced in a study of shared clonotypes between healthy human individuals. Measured with immunoSEQ multiplex PCR; TCRdb has only the in-frame clones, and not every one. The table includes 980,000 or so clones, approximately 80% detected once. The source material was memory CD4+ T cells sorted from blood. The subset was: CD45RA-negative fraction. The receptors were gathered from a man aged 18 to 35 in good health.

The chain couples TRBV29-1 to TRBJ1-1; D remains ambiguous. The ends were cut back, 5 bases at V and 0 bases at J, with 13 bases in the middle. From germline, CDR1 is SQVTM and CDR2 ANQGSEA. The length of the CDR3 is 14 residues. CDR3 in DNA: TGCAGCGTTCCCAACGCCGGGATGAACACTGAAGCTTTCTTT. It specifies CSVPNAGMNTEAFF.

The chain is built from TRBV7-6 and TRBJ1-1; TRBD1 might be the D (5 bases). The CDR3 length is 16 residues. Trimming removed 5 bases from V and 1 base from J, with 17 bases in between. CDR1 SGHVS and CDR2 FNYEAQ come from the germline V gene. CDR3 bases: TGTGCCAGCAGCCCGGATGGGGGTAATCAGAACACTGAAGCTTTCTTT. It specifies CASSPDGGNQNTEAFF.

V is TRBV30 and J is TRBJ2-7, with D tentatively TRBD1 (5 bases). Trimming stripped 1 base from V and 2 bases from J, with 9 bases between. The CDR3 has 13 residues. CDR1 and CDR2 (germline): GTSNPN, SVGIG (reference sequence). CDR3 DNA sequence: TGTGCCTGGAGTGGCGCAGGGCCCTACGAGCAGTACTTC. It codes for CAWSGAGPYEQYF.

There are a few counts of this clone. The V call is TRBV4-1, the J call TRBJ2-1; the D is unclear. CDR1 and CDR2 from the germline V gene are MGHRA and YSYEKL. Trimming left V 0 bases short and J 1 base short, with 7 bases between. The CDR3 has 15 amino acids. In DNA, the CDR3 is TGCGCCAGCAGCCAAGATGACTTATCCTACAATGAGCAGTTCTTC. This codes for CASSQDDLSYNEQFF.

Concerning this clone: The sample holds other DNA sequences that translate to the same CDR3. The V call is TRBV6-1, the J call TRBJ2-7; D is undetermined. The CDR3 contains 14 residues. CDR1 MNHNS and CDR2 SASEGT come from the germline V gene. V lost 0 bases, J lost 2 bases, and 8 bases lay in between. The CDR3 sequence: CASSEAGLAYEQYF. In nucleotides, the CDR3 is TGTGCCAGCAGTGAAGCTGGGTTGGCCTACGAGCAGTACTTC.

The chain recombines TRBV7-2 with TRBJ2-3, with TRBD2 identical over 8 bases. The trim removed 7 bases at V and 6 bases at J, leaving 12 bases unmatched. The CDR3 loop spans 15 amino acids. Germline CDR1 reads SGHTA; CDR2 reads FQGNSA. In nucleotides, the CDR3 is TGTGCCAGCACCCGAACCGGGGGGGCAAGGGATACGCAGTATTTT. This codes for CASTRTGGARDTQYF.

V usage is TRBV5-1 and J usage is TRBJ2-3, with TRBD2 matching over 10 bases. The trim removed 0 bases at V and 4 bases at J, leaving 5 bases unmatched. The CDR3 is made up of 16 amino acids. From germline, CDR1 is SGHRS and CDR2 YFSETQ. CDR3 residues: CASSLAASGSSDTQYF. CDR3 nucleotide sequence: TGCGCCAGCAGCTTGGCCGCTAGCGGGAGTTCAGATACGCAGTATTTT.

The V and J genes are TRBV12-5 and TRBJ2-2; D gene uncertain. V dropped 5 bases and J dropped 5 bases, with 18 bases sitting between them. The germline gives CDR1 LGHNT, CDR2 FRNRAP. The CDR3 consists of 16 residues. CDR3 nucleotides: TGTGCTAGTGGTCCAGACGTCGTCGTAACGACCGGGGAGCTGTTTTTT. Translating it yields CASGPDVVVTTGELFF.

The rearrangement uses TRBV30 and TRBJ2-7; 9 bases match TRBD1. The CDR3 is 15 residues long. The V and J ends lost 7 bases and 0 bases, in that order; junction bases with no gene match: 10. Germline values: CDR1 GTSNPN, CDR2 SVGIG (reference sequence). For the CDR3, the DNA is TGTGCCTTATCATGGACAGGGGCGGCCTCCTACGAGCAGTACTTC. Translation: CALSWTGAASYEQYF.

CDR3 coding DNA: TGCAGCGTAGAACAAGGTGAGCAGTTCTTC. Its translation: CSVEQGEQFF. V usage is TRBV29-1 and J usage is TRBJ2-1; unclear D gene. The CDR3 consists of 10 residues. Germline CDR1 is SQVTM and CDR2 is ANQGSEA. V lost 6 bases, J lost 9 bases, and 9 bases lay in between.

This clone was recorded only once. The chain links TRBV28 to TRBJ1-5, with TRBD1 matching over 7 bases. This CDR3 has 16 amino acids. Germline V gene lookup returns CDR1 MDHEN and CDR2 SYDVKM. V lost 6 bases to trimming and J lost 5 bases; unmatched junction nucleotides: 13. This chain's CDR3 is CASRPKFPGGYQPQHF. Here the CDR3 DNA reads TGTGCCAGCAGACCTAAGTTCCCAGGGGGTTATCAGCCCCAGCATTTT.

The sample holds one count of this clone. The chain links TRBV28 to TRBJ2-7; no clear D gene. This CDR3 contains 14 residues. Trimming took off 5 bases at V and 4 bases at J, with 15 bases between the two ends. The germline V gene encodes CDR1 MDHEN and CDR2 SYDVKM. The CDR3: CASSTNGGPYEQYF. The CDR3, as DNA: TGTGCCAGCAGTACCAACGGTGGTCCATACGAGCAGTACTTC.

There are a few counts of this clone. The chain employs TRBV5-1 and TRBJ2-1; D is unresolved. This CDR3 spans 14 amino acids. Trimming left V 4 bases short and J 0 bases short, with 8 bases between. CDR1 and CDR2 from the germline V gene are SGHRS and YFSETQ. CDR3 nucleotides: TGCGCCAGCAGCCCGGGCGACTCCTACAATGAGCAGTTCTTC. It codes for CASSPGDSYNEQFF.

This sequence joins TRBV5-4 and TRBJ2-7, with D maybe TRBD1 (6 bases). The CDR3 extends over 15 amino acids. V lost 2 bases, J lost 3 bases, and 15 bases lay in between. The germline V gene has CDR1 SGHNT and CDR2 YYREEE (reference sequence). As DNA, the CDR3 is TGTGCCAGCAGCTTAATCGGACAGAGCAACTACGAGCAGTACTTC. It is translated as CASSLIGQSNYEQYF.

This chain links TRBV10-1 with TRBJ1-2, with D perhaps TRBD1 (5 bases). V was cut by 0 bases and J by 8 bases, with 22 bases left in between. This CDR3 contains 17 residues. Germline V CDR1 and CDR2: WNHNN, SYGVQD (reference sequence). The CDR3 DNA reads as TGCGCCAGCAGTGAGTCGATCCGTATCTGGGGGAATCACGGCTACACCTTC. Translation: CASSESIRIWGNHGYTF.

The V gene is TRBV6-1, the J gene TRBJ2-1, with a tentative D call TRBD1 (6 bases). Per germline, CDR1 MNHNS and CDR2 SASEGT. The CDR3 length is 15 residues. The ends were cut back, 2 bases at V and 1 base at J, with 9 bases in the middle. CDR3 DNA sequence: TGTGCCAGCAGTGAAAATGGACAGTCCTACAATGAGCAGTTCTTC. It yields the protein CASSENGQSYNEQFF.

The chain couples TRBV5-8 to TRBJ2-2; D unclear. Germline CDR1 is SGHTS and CDR2 is YDEGEE. The CDR3 runs 13 residues. The V gene lost 4 bases and the J gene lost 4 bases, with 8 bases spanning the gap. The CDR3 protein is CASSHLTTGELFF. CDR3 bases: TGTGCCAGCAGCCATCTTACCACCGGGGAGCTGTTTTTT. The variable domain in full, with the rest retrieved from reference TRBV5-8 and TRBJ2-2, is EAGVTQSPTHLIKTRGQQATLRCSPISGHTSVYWYQQALGLGLQFLLWYDEGEERNRGNFPPRFSGRQFPNYSSELNVNALELEDSALYLCASSHLTTGELFFGEGSRLTVL.

This clone has only a few counts. The V gene is TRBV2, the J gene TRBJ2-5; 7 nucleotides match TRBD2. The CDR3 covers 14 residues. Trimming took 10 bases from V and 3 from J; bases not matched to a gene: 11. Germline assignment: CDR1 SNHLY and CDR2 FYNNEI. This CDR3 reads CATGGSSNKETQYF. CDR3 in DNA: TGTGCCACCGGGGGGAGCAGTAACAAAGAGACCCAGTACTTC.

In this sample, this clone turned up a few times. The chain uses TRBV28 and TRBJ1-1; D ambiguous. The V end lost 3 bases, the J end lost 6 bases, and 14 bases lay between the germline ends. The CDR3 runs to 14 residues. Germline CDR1 reads MDHEN; CDR2 reads SYDVKM. Here the CDR3 DNA reads TGTGCCAGCAGTTTGACGAACTATGGCGCTGAAGCTTTCTTT. It translates to CASSLTNYGAEAFF.

The rearrangement joins TRBV7-2 to TRBJ2-5; TRBD2 might be the D (6 bases). Germline V CDR1 and CDR2: SGHTA, FQGNSA. CDR3 length equals 15 residues. V lost 7 bases to trimming and J lost 0 bases, with 15 bases between them. CDR3 sequence: CASTLGRGYQETQYF. In DNA, the CDR3 is TGTGCCAGCACCCTAGGGCGGGGATACCAAGAGACCCAGTACTTC.

In this sample, this clone turned up a few times. The chain has TRBV14 and TRBJ1-5; possible D gene TRBD1, 6 bases. Between the trimmed V and J ends, which lost 3 bases and 1 base, there was a span of 16 bases. This CDR3 has 17 residues. In germline, CDR1 is SGHDN, CDR2 FVKESK. Here the CDR3 reads CASSHVGPGVSNQPQHF. The CDR3 DNA is TGTGCCAGCAGCCACGTGGGGCCAGGGGTAAGCAATCAGCCCCAGCATTTT. Filled out from reference TRBV14 and TRBJ1-5, the complete variable domain reads EAGVTQFPSHSVIEKGQTVTLRCDPISGHDNLYWYRRVMGKEIKFLLHFVKESKQDESGMPNNRFLAERTGGTYSTLKVQPAELEDSGVYFCASSHVGPGVSNQPQHFGDGTRLSIL.

V is TRBV10-2 and J is TRBJ2-5; D is perhaps TRBD1 (6 bases). Germline V gene lookup returns CDR1 WSHSY and CDR2 SAAADI. V lost 3 bases and J lost 4, with 6 bases in between. There are 12 residues in the CDR3. This CDR3 reads CASSEQGETQYF. Here the CDR3 DNA reads TGCGCCAGCAGTGAACAGGGAGAGACCCAGTACTTC.

The chain employs TRBV7-6 and TRBJ1-2; weak D call: TRBD1 (5 bases). Looked up from germline, CDR1 is SGHVS and CDR2 is FNYEAQ. V was cut by 5 bases and J by 9 bases, with 13 bases left in between. This CDR3 region has 12 residues. The CDR3 bases are TGTGCCAGCAGCCCCGACAGAAAAAGCTACACCTTC. Translating gives CASSPDRKSYTF.

This clone was picked up many times. V usage is TRBV2 and J usage is TRBJ1-1; possibly TRBD1 for D (6 bases). Germline CDR1 and CDR2: SNHLY and FYNNEI. V shed 7 bases and J shed 4 bases, with 16 bases lying between them. The CDR3 runs 14 residues. The CDR3 loop reads CASNPGQGSTEAFF. The CDR3 DNA reads as TGTGCCAGCAACCCTGGGCAGGGGAGCACTGAAGCTTTCTTT.